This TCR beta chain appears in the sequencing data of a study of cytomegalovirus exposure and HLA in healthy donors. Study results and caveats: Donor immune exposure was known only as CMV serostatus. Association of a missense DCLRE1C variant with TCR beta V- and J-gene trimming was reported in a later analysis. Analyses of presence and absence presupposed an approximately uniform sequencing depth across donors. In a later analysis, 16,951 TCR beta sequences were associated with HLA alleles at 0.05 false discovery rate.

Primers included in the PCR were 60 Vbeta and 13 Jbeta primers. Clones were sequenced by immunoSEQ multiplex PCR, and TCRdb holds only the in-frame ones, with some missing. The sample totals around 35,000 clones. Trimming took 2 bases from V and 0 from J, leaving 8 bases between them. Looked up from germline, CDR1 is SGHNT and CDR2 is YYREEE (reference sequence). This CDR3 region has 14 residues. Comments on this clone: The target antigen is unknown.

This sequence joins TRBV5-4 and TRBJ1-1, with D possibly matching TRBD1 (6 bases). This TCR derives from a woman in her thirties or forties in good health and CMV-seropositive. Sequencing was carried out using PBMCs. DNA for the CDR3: TGTGCCAGCAGCTTCAAGGGGGTGAACACTGAAGCTTTCTTT. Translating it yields CASSFKGVNTEAFF.